What follows is one T cell receptor (beta chain) and its context. What it recognizes is unknown. The sample comes from a study of cytomegalovirus exposure and HLA in healthy donors. The overall study: Among the 300 to 500 genotyped donors, approximately 82% were placed in the Caucasian-associated ancestry cluster.

Germline V gene lookup returns CDR1 MDHEN and CDR2 SYDVKM. This CDR3 comprises 15 residues. Between the trimmed V and J ends, which lost 8 bases and 4 bases, there was a span of 20 bases. Vbeta (60) and Jbeta (13) primers were used in the PCR. Produced via immunoSEQ multiplex PCR; TCRdb's table is partial and in-frame only. The sample has about 140,000 clones, approximately 80% seen once. Findings and limits, study-wide: TRBV6-2, TRBV6-3 and some other V segments were excluded as indistinguishable. A few chains tied to CMV proved CMV antigen-specific in vitro. Previously analyzed data showed that most TCR beta V segments were productive at a frequency of about 90% or about 30%.

Sample: PBMCs. This rearrangement joins TRBV28 to TRBJ1-1; tentative D call: TRBD1 (6 bases). The clonotype was recovered from a boy aged 2-15 years in good health and CMV-seronegative. As DNA, the CDR3 is TGTGCCAGCGGCGGACAAACAGGGTCCCGCACTGAAGCTTTCTTT. Its translation is CASGGQTGSRTEAFF.